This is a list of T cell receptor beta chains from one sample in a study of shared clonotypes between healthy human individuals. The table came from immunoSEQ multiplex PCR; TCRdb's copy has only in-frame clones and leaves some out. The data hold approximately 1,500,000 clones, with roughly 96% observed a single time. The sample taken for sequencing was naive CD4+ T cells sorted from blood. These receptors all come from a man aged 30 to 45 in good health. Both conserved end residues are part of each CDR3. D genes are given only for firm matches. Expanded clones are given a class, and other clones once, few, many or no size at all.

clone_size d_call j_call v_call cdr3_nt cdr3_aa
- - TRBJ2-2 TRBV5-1 TGCGCCAGCAGCTTGGCAGACACCGGGGAGCTGTTTTTT CASSLADTGELFF
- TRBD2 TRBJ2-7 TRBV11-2 TGTGCCAGCAGCTTCGCGGGAGGTTCCTACGAGCAGTACTTC CASSFAGGSYEQYF
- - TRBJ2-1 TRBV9 TGTGCCAGCAGCCCAGGACCAGGCGAGCCCAATGAGCAGTTCTTC CASSPGPGEPNEQFF
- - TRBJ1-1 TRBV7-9 TGTGCCAGCAGCATAAGCAGTGGGGAACTTGAAGCTTTCTTT CASSISSGELEAFF
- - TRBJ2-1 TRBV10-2 TGCGCCAGCAGTGAAGGGTTTACATACTACAATGAGCAGTTCTTC CASSEGFTYYNEQFF
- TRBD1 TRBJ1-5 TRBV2 TGTGCCAGCAGTGAGACAGGGCAAACTCATCAGCCCCAGCATTTT CASSETGQTHQPQHF
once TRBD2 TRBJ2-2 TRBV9 TGTGCCAGCAGCGTAGAGGGAAGACTAGCGGGGGCCCCCGGGGAGCTGTTTTTT CASSVEGRLAGAPGELFF
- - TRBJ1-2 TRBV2 TGTGCCAACACAGGACAGCCGCATTATGGCTACACCTTC CANTGQPHYGYTF
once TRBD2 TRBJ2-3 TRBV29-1 TGCAGCGTTGAAGATCCTCTAGCGGGGAACACAGATACGCAGTATTTT CSVEDPLAGNTDTQYF
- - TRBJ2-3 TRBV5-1 TGCGCCAGCAGCCCCGGGTCGTTCGTAGATACGCAGTATTTT CASSPGSFVDTQYF
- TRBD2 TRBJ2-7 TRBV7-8 TGTGCCAGCAGCTTCGGGATACTAGCGGGAGGAACGGTCCACGAGCAGTACTTC CASSFGILAGGTVHEQYF
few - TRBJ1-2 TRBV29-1 TGCAGCGCTACCTCGACAGACCTCTATGGCTACACCTTC CSATSTDLYGYTF
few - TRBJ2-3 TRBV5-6 TGTGCCAGCAGCTTGAAGGGGACGGGCACAGATACGCAGTATTTT CASSLKGTGTDTQYF
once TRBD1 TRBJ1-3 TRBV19 TGTGCCAGTTACAGGGGCTCTGGAAACACCATATATTTT CASYRGSGNTIYF
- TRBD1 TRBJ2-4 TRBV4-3 TGCGCCAGCAGCCAAGGGGGACAGATGAACATTCAGTACTTC CASSQGGQMNIQYF
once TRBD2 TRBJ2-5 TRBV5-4 TGTGCCAGCAGCTTGGATTTTAGGACTAGCGGCCAAGAGACCCAGTACTTC CASSLDFRTSGQETQYF
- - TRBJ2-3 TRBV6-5 TGTGCCAGCAATCCGGGGAGCACAGATACGCAGTATTTT CASNPGSTDTQYF
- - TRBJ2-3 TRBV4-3 TGCGCCAGCAGCAACCGAGCTAGCACAGATACGCAGTATTTT CASSNRASTDTQYF
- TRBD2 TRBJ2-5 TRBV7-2 TGTGCCAGCAGCCGGAGCGGGAGAAATCCAGAGACCCAGTACTTC CASSRSGRNPETQYF
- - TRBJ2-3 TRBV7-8 TGTGCCAGCAGCTTCGCATCAGGGGGGCTTCGCACAGATACGCAGTATTTT CASSFASGGLRTDTQYF
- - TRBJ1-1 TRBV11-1 TGTGCCAGCAGCTTAGACCGTAAGAACACTGAAGCTTTCTTT CASSLDRKNTEAFF
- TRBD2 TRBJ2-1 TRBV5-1 TGCGCCAGCAGCCCAGAGGGACTAGCGGGTAGTGAGCAGTTCTTC CASSPEGLAGSEQFF
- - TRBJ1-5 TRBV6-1 TGTGCCAGCACTGAGGGAAGAGACATACTCTATAGCAATCAGCCCCAGCATTTT CASTEGRDILYSNQPQHF
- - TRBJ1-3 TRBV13 TGTGCCAGCAGCTTGAGGTCTACCCTTGGAAACACCATATATTTT CASSLRSTLGNTIYF
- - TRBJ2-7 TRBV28 TGTGCCAGCAGTGATCCCGGGACACCGGGTTACGAGCAGTACTTC CASSDPGTPGYEQYF
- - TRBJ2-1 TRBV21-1 TGTGCCAGCAGCAAAGCTGCGGGAGGAAACAATGAGCAGTTCTTC CASSKAAGGNNEQFF
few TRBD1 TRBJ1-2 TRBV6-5 TGTGCCAGCGGCTACAGGGGGCTCTATGGCTACACCTTC CASGYRGLYGYTF
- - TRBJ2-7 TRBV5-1 TGCGCCAGCAGCTCGAAAGGGTGGCAGGGGGAGCAGTACTTC CASSSKGWQGEQYF
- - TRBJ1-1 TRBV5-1 TGCGCCAGCAGCTTGGCCACAGGGAACACTGAAGCTTTCTTT CASSLATGNTEAFF
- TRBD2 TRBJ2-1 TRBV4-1 TGCGCCAGCAGCCAAGGAGTGCTTGTGGCTAGCGGACTGTACAATGAGCAGTTCTTC CASSQGVLVASGLYNEQFF
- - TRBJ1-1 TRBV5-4 TGTGCCAGCAGCCTCGGGGGGGGATATAGGACGCAGAACACTGAAGCTTTCTTT CASSLGGGYRTQNTEAFF
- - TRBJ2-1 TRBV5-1 TGCGCCAGCGACCTTGCCCGCGGGGACTGGCCGGTCTTC CASDLARGDWPVF
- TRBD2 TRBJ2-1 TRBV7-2 TGTGCCAGCAGCTTAGCTCTATTAGCGGGAGGGAATGAGCAGTTCTTC CASSLALLAGGNEQFF
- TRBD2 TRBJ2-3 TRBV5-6 TGTGCCAGCAGCTTGGCTCCGGCTAGCGGATACACAGATACGCAGTATTTT CASSLAPASGYTDTQYF
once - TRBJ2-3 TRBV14 TGTGCCAGCAGCCAAGATTACGGGGGCGCCGGACCAGATACGCAGTATTTT CASSQDYGGAGPDTQYF
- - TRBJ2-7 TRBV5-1 TGCGCCAGCACCCCGGGAGCCGTAGATTCGGTGGAGCAGTACTTC CASTPGAVDSVEQYF
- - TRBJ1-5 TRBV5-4 TGTGCCAGCAGCTCGGGACGGGACGGGGCCCAGCATTTT CASSSGRDGAQHF
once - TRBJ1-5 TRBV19 TGTGCCAGTAGTACCCGAGACAGGCCCAATCAGCCCCAGCATTTT CASSTRDRPNQPQHF
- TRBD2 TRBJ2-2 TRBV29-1 TGCAGCGCCCGGGGGAGGGCGTCCGGGGAGCTGTTTTTT CSARGRASGELFF
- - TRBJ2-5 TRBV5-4 TGTGCCAGCAGCTTACAGGGGGGGAAGGGAGAGACCCAGTACTTC CASSLQGGKGETQYF
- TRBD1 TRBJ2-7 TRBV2 TGTGCCAGCAGTGCACGGGGAACCGGGACAGGGCCGGGGGAGCAGTACTTC CASSARGTGTGPGEQYF
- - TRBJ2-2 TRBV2 TGTGCCAGCAGTGAAATGGGAATTAGGAATACCGGGGAGCTGTTTTTT CASSEMGIRNTGELFF
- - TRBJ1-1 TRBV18 TGTGCCAGCCTCAATAACCTGGGAAAGTTGAACACTGAAGCTTTCTTT CASLNNLGKLNTEAFF
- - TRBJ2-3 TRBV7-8 TGTGCCAGCAGCTACGACTCCTCCTCACGAGATACGCAGTATTTT CASSYDSSSRDTQYF
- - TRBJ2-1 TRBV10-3 TGTGCCATCAGGTCCGGGACCCGTCTAGACTACAATGAGCAGTTCTTC CAIRSGTRLDYNEQFF
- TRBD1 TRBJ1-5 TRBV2 TGTGCCAGCAGCGAAGGAGACAGGGGCCCCAATCAGCCCCAGCATTTT CASSEGDRGPNQPQHF
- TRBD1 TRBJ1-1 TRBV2 TGTGCCAGCAGTGAACGGGGACAGATCACTGAAGCTTTCTTT CASSERGQITEAFF
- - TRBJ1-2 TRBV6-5 TGTGCCAGCAGTTACAGGGGTATAAAGGGCTACACCTTC CASSYRGIKGYTF
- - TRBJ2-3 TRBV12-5 TGTGCTAGTGGTTTGGGGAGTAAGGGGCAGGATACGCAGTATTTT CASGLGSKGQDTQYF
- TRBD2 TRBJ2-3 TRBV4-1 TGCGCCAGCAGCCAAGATCTGGGGCTAGCGGGAGGAGGCAGCAGGAATACGCAGTATTTT CASSQDLGLAGGGSRNTQYF
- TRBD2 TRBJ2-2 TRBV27 TGTGCCAGCCGATGGACTAGCGGAAGGGGCGGGGAGCTGTTTTTT CASRWTSGRGGELFF
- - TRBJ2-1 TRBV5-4 TGTGCCAGCAGCTTCGGAACCTACAATGAGCAGTTCTTC CASSFGTYNEQFF
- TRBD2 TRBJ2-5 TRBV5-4 TGTGCCAGCAGCACGGTAGCGGGGATGAGGGAGACCCAGTACTTC CASSTVAGMRETQYF
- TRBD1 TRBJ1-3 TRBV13 TGTGCCAGCAGCACGACAGGGCCCGGAAACACCATATATTTT CASSTTGPGNTIYF